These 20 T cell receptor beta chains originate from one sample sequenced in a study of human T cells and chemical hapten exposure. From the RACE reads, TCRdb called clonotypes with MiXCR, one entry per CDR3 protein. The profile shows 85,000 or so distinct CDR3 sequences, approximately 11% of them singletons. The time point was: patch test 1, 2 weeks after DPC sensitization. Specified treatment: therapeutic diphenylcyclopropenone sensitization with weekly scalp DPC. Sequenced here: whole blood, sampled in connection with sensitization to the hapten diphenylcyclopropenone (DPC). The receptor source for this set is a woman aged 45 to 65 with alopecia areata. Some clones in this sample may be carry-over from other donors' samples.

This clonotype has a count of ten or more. The CDR3 bases are TGTGCCAGTAAGATCGTGTCAGGTTCCTACGAGCAGTACTTC. It encodes CASKIVSGSYEQYF. The rearrangement links TRBV19 to TRBJ2-7; unclear D gene. The germline V gene has CDR1 LNHDA and CDR2 SQIVND (reference sequence). The CDR3 runs to 14 residues. Trimming took 7 bases from V and 1 from J, leaving 14 bases between them.

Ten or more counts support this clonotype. The CDR3 loop is CASSSAIGGSSFEQYF. The CDR3 bases are TGTGCCAGCAGCAGTGCTATAGGCGGGAGTAGTTTCGAGCAGTACTTC. The gene calls are TRBV7-9 and TRBJ2-7; 7 bases agree with TRBD2. Germline V lookup: CDR1 SEHNR, CDR2 FQNEAQ (reference sequence). The J segment lost 6 bases and the V segment lost 5 bases, leaving 16 bases of the junction unmatched. The CDR3 spans 16 residues.

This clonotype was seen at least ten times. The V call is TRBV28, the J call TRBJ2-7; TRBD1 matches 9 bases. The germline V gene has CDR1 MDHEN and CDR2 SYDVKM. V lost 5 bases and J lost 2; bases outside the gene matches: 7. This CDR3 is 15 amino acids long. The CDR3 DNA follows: TGTGCCAGCAGTCGAACAGGGGGCATCCCCTACGAGCAGTACTTC. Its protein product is CASSRTGGIPYEQYF.

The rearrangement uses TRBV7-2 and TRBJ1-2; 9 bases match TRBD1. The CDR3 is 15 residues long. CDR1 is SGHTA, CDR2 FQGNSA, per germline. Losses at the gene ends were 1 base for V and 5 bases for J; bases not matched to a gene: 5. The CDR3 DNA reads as TGTGCCAGCAGCTTAGGGGGACAGGGCGGATATGGCTACACCTTC. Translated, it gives CASSLGGQGGYGYTF.

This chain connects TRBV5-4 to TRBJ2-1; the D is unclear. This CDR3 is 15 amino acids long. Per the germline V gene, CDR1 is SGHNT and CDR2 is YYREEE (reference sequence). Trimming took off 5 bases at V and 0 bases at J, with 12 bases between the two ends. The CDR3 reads CASSGGDFSYNEQFF. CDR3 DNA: TGTGCCAGCAGTGGTGGGGATTTCTCCTACAATGAGCAGTTCTTC. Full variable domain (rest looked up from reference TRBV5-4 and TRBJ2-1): ETGVTQSPTHLIKTRGQQVTLRCSSQSGHNTVSWYQQALGQGPQFIFQYYREEENGRGNFPPRFSGLQFPNYSSELNVNALELDDSALYLCASSGGDFSYNEQFFGPGTRLTVL.

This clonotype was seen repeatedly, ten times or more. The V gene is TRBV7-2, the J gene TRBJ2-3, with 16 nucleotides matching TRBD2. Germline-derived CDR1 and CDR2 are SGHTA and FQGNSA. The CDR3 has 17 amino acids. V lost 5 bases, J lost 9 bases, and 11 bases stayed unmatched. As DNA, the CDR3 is TGTGCCAGCAGCCGTCCCGGGACTAGCGGGGGGGCGCAGACGCAGTATTTT. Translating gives CASSRPGTSGGAQTQYF. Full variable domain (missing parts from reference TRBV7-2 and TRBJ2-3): GAGVSQSPSNKVTEKGKDVELRCDPISGHTALYWYRQSLGQGLEFLIYFQGNSAPDKSGLPSDRFSAERTGGSVSTLTIQRTQQEDSAVYLCASSRPGTSGGAQTQYFGPGTRLTVL.

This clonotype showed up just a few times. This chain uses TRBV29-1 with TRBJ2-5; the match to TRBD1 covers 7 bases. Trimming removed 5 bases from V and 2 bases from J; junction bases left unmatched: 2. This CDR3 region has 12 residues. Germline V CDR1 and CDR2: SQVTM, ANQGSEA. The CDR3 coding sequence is TGCAGCGTTTTACAGGGGCAAGAGACCCAGTACTTC. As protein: CSVLQGQETQYF.

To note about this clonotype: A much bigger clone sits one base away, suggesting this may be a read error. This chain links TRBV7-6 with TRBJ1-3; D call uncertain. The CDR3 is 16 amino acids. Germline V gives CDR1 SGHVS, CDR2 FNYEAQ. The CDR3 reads CVSSLARLTAGNTIYF. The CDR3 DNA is TGTGTCAGCAGCTTAGCACGACTTACAGCTGGAAACACCATATATTTT. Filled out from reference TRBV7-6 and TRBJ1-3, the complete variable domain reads GAGVSQSPRYKVTKRGQDVALRCDPISGHVSLYWYRQALGQGPEFLTYFNYEAQQDKSGLPNDRFSAERPEGSISTLTIQRTEQRDSAMYRCVSSLARLTAGNTIYFGEGSWLTVV.

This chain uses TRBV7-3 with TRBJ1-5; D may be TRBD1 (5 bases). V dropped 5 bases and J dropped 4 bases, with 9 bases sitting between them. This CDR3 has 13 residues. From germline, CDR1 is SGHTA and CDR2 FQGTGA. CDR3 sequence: CASSRDRNQPQHF. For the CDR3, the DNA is TGTGCCAGCAGCAGAGACAGAAATCAGCCCCAGCATTTT.

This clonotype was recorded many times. In nucleotides, the CDR3 is TGTGCCAGCAGCTTAGTTAGCGGGGGGCCTCCGTACTTC. The encoded protein is CASSLVSGGPPYF. The chain combines TRBV7-2 with TRBJ2-7, with 10 bases fitting TRBD2. The J segment lost 12 bases and the V segment lost 1 base, leaving 6 bases of the junction unmatched. The CDR3 covers 13 residues. Germline-derived CDR1 and CDR2 are SGHTA and FQGNSA.

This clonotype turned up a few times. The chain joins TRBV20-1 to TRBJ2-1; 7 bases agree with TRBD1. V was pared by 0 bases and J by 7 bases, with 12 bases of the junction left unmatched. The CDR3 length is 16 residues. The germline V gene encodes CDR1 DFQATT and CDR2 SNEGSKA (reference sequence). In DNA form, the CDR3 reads TGCAGTGCTAGAGATTCCGGGACAGTAGTGAGGAATGAGCAGTTCTTC. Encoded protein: CSARDSGTVVRNEQFF.

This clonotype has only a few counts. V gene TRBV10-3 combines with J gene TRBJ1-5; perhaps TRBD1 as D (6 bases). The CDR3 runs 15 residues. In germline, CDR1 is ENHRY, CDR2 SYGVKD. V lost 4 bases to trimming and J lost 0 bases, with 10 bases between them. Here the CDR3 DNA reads TGTGCCATCAGTGGGGACATTTATAGCAATCAGCCCCAGCATTTT. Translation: CAISGDIYSNQPQHF.

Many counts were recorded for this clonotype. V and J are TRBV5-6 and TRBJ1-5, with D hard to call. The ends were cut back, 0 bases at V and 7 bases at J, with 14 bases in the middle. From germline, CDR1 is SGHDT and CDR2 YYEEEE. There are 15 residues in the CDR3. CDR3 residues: CASSLGPSPNQPQHF. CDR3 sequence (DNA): TGTGCCAGCAGCTTGGGCCCCAGCCCGAACCAGCCCCAGCATTTT.

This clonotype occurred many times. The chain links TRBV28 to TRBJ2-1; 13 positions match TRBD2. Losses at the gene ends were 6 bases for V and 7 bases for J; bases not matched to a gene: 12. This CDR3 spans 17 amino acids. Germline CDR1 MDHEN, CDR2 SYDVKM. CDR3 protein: CASSPRLAGGRWNEQFF. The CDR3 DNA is TGTGCCAGCAGCCCAAGACTAGCGGGAGGCCGGTGGAATGAGCAGTTCTTC.

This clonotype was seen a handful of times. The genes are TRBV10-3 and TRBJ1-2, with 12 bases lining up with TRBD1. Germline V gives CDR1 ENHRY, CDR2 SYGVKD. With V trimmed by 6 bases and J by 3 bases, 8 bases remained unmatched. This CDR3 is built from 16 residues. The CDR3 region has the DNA TGTGCCATCAGCGGGGACAGGGGGCCTGCGGACTATGGCTACACCTTC. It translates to CAISGDRGPADYGYTF.

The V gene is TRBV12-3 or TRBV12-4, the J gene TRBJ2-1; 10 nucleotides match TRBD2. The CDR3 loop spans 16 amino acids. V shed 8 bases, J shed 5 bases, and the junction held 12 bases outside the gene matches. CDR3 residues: CASGYSFSGRNNEQFF. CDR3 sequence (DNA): TGTGCCAGCGGCTACTCTTTTAGCGGGAGGAACAATGAGCAGTTCTTC.

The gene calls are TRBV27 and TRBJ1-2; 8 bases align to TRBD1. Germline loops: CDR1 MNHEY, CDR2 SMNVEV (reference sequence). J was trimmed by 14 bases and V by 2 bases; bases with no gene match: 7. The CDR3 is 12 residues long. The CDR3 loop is CASSLAGTGPTF. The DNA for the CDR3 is TGTGCCAGCAGTTTAGCGGGGACAGGACCAACCTTC.

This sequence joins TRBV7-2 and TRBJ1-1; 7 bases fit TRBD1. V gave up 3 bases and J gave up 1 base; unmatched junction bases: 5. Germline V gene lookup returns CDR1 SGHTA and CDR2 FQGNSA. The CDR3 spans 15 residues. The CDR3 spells CASSFRGWQNTEAFF. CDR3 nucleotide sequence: TGTGCCAGCAGCTTCAGGGGGTGGCAGAACACTGAAGCTTTCTTT.

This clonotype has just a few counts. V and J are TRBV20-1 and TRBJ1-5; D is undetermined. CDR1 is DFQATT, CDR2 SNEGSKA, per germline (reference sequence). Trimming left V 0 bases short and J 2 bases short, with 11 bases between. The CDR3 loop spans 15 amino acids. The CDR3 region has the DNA TGCAGTGCTAGAGATCGGGGATTGGGCAATCAGCCCCAGCATTTT. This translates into CSARDRGLGNQPQHF.

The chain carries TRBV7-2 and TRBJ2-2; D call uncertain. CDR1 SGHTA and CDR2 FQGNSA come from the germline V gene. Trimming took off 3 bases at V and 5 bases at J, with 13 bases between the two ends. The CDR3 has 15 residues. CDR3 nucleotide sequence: TGTGCCAGCAGCTTCAAGGGAAGAGAGACCGGGGAGCTGTTTTTT. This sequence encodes CASSFKGRETGELFF.